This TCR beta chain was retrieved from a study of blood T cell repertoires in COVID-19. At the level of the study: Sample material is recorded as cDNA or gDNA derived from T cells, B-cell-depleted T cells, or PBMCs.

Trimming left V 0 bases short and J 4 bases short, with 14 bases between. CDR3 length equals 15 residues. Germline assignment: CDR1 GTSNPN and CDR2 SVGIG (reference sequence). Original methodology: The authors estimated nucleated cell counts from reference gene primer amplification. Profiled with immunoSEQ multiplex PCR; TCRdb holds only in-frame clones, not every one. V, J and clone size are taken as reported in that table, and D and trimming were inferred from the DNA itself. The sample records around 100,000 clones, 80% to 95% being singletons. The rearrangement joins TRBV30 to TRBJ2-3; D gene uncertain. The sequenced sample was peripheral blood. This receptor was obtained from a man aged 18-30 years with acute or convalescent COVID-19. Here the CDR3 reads CAWSVGSTEADTQYF. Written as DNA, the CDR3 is TGTGCCTGGAGTGTCGGTAGCACTGAGGCAGATACGCAGTATTTT.